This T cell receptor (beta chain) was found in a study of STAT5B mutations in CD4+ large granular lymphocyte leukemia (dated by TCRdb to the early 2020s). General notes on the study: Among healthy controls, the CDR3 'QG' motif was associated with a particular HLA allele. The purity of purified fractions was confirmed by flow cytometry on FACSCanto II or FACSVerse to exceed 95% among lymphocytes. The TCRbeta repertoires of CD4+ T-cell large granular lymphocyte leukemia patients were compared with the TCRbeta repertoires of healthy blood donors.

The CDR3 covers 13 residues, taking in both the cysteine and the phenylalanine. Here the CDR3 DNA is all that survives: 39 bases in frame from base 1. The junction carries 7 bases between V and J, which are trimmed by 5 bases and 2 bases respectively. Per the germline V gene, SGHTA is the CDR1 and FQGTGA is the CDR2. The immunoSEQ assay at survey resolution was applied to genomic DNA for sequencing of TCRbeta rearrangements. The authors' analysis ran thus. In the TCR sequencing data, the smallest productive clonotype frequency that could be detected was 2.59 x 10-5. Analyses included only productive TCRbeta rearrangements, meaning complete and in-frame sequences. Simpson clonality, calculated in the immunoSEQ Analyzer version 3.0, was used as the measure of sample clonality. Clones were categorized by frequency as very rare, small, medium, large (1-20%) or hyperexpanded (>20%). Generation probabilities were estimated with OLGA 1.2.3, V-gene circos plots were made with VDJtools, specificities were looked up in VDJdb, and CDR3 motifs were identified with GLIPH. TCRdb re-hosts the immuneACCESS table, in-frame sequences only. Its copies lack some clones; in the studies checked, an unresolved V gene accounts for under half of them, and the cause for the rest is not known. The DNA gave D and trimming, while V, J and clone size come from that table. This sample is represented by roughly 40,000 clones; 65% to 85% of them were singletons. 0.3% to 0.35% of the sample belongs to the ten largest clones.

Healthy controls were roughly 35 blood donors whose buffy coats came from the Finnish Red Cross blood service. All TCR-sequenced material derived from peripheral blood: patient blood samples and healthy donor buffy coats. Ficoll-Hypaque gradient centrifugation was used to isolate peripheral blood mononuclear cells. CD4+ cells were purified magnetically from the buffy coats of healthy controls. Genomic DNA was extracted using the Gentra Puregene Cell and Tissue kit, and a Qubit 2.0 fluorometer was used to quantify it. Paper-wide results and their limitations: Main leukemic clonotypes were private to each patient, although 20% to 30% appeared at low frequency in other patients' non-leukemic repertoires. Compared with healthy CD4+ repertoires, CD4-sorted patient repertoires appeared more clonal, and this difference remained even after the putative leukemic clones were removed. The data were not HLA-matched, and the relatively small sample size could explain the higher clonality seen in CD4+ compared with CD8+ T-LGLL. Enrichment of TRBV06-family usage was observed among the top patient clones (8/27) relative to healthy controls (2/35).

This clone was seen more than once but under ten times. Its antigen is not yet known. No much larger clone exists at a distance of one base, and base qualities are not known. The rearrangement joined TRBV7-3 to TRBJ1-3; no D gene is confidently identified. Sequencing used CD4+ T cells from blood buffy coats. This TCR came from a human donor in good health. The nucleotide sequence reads TGTGCCAGCAGCACCACACCTGGAAACACCATATATTTT. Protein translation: CASSTTPGNTIYF.